This T cell receptor (beta chain) is from a study of vaccination and CD4 T cells after COVID-19. Turning to the study itself: Two of the convalescents were Hispanic, and convalescents were six males and four females. A median of approximately 72 days (range 14 to 241) separated dose two from the taking of post-vaccine samples.

One entry per CDR3 protein results from TCRdb running MiXCR on the PCR reads. This table holds roughly 14,000 distinct CDR3 sequences, roughly 65% found once. Per germline, CDR1 DFQATT and CDR2 SNEGSKA (reference sequence). V was pared by 1 base and J by 7 bases, with 6 bases of the junction left unmatched. This CDR3 is built from 15 residues. Of note for this clonotype: The target antigen is unknown.

Regarding the study as a whole: Convalescent patient numbers were relatively low, with no early post-infection timepoints. Detection of a median around 84% of reactive clones in convalescent patients was confined to the period after vaccination.

The receptor was isolated from a human donor who had recovered from COVID-19. The chain employs TRBV20-1 and TRBJ1-4; 10 nucleotides match TRBD1. The sample in question was CD4+ T cells from blood, obtained after SARS-CoV-2 vaccination. CDR3 loop: CSARVETGGFEKLFF. The CDR3 nucleotides read TGCAGTGCTAGAGTGGAGACAGGGGGCTTTGAAAAACTGTTTTTT.